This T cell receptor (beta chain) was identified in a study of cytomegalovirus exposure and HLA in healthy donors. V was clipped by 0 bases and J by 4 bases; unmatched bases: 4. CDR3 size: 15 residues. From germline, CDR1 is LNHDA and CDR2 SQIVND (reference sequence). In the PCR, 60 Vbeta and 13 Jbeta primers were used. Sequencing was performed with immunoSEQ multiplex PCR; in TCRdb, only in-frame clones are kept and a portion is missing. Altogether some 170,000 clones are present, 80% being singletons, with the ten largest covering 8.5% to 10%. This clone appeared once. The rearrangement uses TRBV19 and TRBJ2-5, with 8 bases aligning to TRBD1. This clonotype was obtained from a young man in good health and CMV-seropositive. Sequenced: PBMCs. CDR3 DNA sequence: TGTGCCAGTAGTATAGATCAGGGGGCTCGAGAGACCCAGTACTTC. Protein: CASSIDQGARETQYF.